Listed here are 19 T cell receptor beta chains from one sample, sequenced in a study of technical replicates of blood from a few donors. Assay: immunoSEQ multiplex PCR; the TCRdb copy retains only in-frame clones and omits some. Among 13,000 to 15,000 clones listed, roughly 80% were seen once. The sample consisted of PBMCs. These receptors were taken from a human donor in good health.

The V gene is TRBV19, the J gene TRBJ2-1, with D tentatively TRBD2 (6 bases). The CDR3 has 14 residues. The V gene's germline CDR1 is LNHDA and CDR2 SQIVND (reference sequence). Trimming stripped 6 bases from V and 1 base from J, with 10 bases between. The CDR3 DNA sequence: TGTGCCAGTAGCCAGCGGGTATCCTACAATGAGCAGTTCTTC. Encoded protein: CASSQRVSYNEQFF.

CDR3 amino acids: CASSQGGQTYEQYF. The CDR3 region has the DNA TGCGCCAGCAGCCAAGGGGGGCAAACCTACGAGCAGTACTTC. V is TRBV4-1 and J is TRBJ2-7; possible D gene TRBD1, 6 bases. V was cut by 1 base and J by 2 bases, with 9 bases left in between. Germline CDR1 and CDR2: MGHRA and YSYEKL. The CDR3 totals 14 residues.

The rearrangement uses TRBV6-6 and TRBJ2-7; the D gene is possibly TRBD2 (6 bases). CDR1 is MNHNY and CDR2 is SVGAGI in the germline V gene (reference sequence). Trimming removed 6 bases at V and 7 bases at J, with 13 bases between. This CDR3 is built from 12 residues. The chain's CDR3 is CASRIRAGEQYF. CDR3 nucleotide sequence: TGTGCCAGCAGGATCCGGGCGGGGGAGCAGTACTTC.

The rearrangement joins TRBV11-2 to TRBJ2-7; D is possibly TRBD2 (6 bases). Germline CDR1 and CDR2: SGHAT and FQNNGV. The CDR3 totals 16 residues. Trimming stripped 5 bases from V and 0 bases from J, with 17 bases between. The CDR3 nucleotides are TGTGCCAGCAGCCTAAGGCGGGATACGAGCTCCTACGAGCAGTACTTC. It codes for CASSLRRDTSSYEQYF.

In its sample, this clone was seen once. The CDR3 nucleotides read TGTGCCAGCAGCTTTCTCCCGGGACAGGGGAAAGGCTACACCTTC. Encoded protein: CASSFLPGQGKGYTF. V gene TRBV5-6 combines with J gene TRBJ1-2; 10 bases line up with TRBD1. The CDR3 has 15 residues. The J segment lost 8 bases and the V segment lost 2 bases, leaving 9 bases of the junction unmatched. Germline V gene lookup returns CDR1 SGHDT and CDR2 YYEEEE. The full variable domain, in which reference TRBV5-6 and TRBJ1-2 provide the parts outside the CDR3, is DAGVTQSPTHLIKTRGQQVTLRCSPKSGHDTVSWYQQALGQGPQFIFQYYEEEERQRGNFPDRFSGHQFPNYSSELNVNALLLGDSALYLCASSFLPGQGKGYTFGSGTRLTVV.

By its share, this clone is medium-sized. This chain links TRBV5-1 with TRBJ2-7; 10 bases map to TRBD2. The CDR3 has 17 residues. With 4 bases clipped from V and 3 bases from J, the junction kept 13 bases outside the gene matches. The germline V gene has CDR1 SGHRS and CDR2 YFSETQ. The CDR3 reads CASSQGTSAHRIYEQYF. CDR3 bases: TGCGCCAGCAGCCAGGGGACTAGCGCTCATCGGATCTACGAGCAGTACTTC. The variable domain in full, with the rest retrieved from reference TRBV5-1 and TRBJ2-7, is KAGVTQTPRYLIKTRGQQVTLSCSPISGHRSVSWYQQTPGQGLQFLFEYFSETQRNKGNFPGRFSGRQFSNSRSEMNVSTLELGDSALYLCASSQGTSAHRIYEQYFGPGTRLTVT.

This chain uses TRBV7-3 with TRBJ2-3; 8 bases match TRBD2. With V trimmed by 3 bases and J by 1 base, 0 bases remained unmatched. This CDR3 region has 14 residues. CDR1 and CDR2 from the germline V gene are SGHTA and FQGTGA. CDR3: CASSLTSGTDTQYF. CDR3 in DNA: TGTGCCAGCAGCTTGACTAGCGGCACAGATACGCAGTATTTT.

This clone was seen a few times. For the CDR3, the DNA is TGTGCCAGCAGTGCACGTTCAGGCCAGGAAGCTGAAGCTTTCTTT. Amino acid sequence: CASSARSGQEAEAFF. The gene calls are TRBV6-1 and TRBJ1-1; the D is unclear. Trimming took off 4 bases at V and 6 bases at J, with 18 bases between the two ends. This CDR3 is built from 15 residues. CDR1 and CDR2 from the germline V gene are MNHNS and SASEGT.

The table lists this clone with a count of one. The CDR3 sequence is CAWMWGRGRNTIYF. Written as DNA, the CDR3 is TGTGCCTGGATGTGGGGCAGGGGAAGGAACACCATATATTTT. The chain has TRBV30 and TRBJ1-3, with a possible D match to TRBD1 (6 bases). V lost 4 bases and J lost 7, with 17 bases in between. There are 14 residues in the CDR3. The germline gives CDR1 GTSNPN, CDR2 SVGIG (reference sequence).

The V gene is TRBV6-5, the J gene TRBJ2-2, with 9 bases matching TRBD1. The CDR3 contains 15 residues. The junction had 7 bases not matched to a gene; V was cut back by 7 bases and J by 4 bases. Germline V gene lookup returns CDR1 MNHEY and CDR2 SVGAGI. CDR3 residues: CASTGTGSSTGELFF. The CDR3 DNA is TGTGCCAGCACCGGGACAGGGTCGTCCACCGGGGAGCTGTTTTTT.

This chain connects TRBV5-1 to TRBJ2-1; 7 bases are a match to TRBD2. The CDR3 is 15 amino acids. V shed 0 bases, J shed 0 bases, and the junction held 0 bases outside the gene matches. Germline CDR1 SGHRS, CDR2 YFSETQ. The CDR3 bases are TGCGCCAGCAGCTTGGGCGGGAGCTCCTACAATGAGCAGTTCTTC. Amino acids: CASSLGGSSYNEQFF.

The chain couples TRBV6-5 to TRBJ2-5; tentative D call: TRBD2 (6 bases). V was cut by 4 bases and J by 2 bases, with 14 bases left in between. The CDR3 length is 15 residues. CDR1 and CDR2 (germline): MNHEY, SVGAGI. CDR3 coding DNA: TGTGCCAGCAGTTCCACCCCGGGGGTACAAGAGACCCAGTACTTC. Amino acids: CASSSTPGVQETQYF.

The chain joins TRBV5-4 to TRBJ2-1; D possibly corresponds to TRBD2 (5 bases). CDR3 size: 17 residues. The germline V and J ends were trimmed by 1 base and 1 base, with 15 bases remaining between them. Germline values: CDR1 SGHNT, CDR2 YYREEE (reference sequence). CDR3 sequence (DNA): TGTGCCAGCAGCTTGCCCCTACGCCGGGGTTCCTACAATGAGCAGTTCTTC. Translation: CASSLPLRRGSYNEQFF.

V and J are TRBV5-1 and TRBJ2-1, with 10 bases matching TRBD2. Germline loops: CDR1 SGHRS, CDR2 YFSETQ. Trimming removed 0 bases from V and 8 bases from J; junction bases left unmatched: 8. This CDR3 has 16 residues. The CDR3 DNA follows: TGCGCCAGCAGCTTGGGACTAGCGGGTGCTAGGGATGAGCAGTTCTTC. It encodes CASSLGLAGARDEQFF. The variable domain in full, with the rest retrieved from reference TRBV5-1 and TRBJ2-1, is KAGVTQTPRYLIKTRGQQVTLSCSPISGHRSVSWYQQTPGQGLQFLFEYFSETQRNKGNFPGRFSGRQFSNSRSEMNVSTLELGDSALYLCASSLGLAGARDEQFFGPGTRLTVL.

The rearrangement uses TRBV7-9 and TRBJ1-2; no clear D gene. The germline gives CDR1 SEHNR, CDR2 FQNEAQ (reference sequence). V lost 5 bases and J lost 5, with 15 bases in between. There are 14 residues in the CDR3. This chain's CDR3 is CASSPPPRTYGYTF. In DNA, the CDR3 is TGTGCCAGCAGCCCTCCACCTAGGACTTATGGCTACACCTTC.

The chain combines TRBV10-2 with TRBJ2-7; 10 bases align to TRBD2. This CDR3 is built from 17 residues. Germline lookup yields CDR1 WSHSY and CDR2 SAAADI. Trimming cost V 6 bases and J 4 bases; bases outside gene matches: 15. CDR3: CASRQSSSGSPRYEQYF. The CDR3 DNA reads TGCGCCAGCAGACAGAGCTCTAGCGGGAGCCCGAGGTACGAGCAGTACTTC.

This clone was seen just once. The CDR3 loop is CASSLVQGSDRPYEQYF. Here the CDR3 DNA reads TGTGCCAGCAGCTTAGTCCAGGGCTCCGACAGACCCTACGAGCAGTACTTC. The V gene is TRBV11-2, the J gene TRBJ2-7; a weak D match, TRBD1 (5 bases). Between the trimmed V and J ends, which lost 1 base and 2 bases, there was a span of 18 bases. The CDR3 is 17 amino acids. Germline V gene sequence: CDR1 SGHAT, CDR2 FQNNGV. Full variable domain (remainder filled in from reference TRBV11-2 and TRBJ2-7): EAGVAQSPRYKIIEKRQSVAFWCNPISGHATLYWYQQILGQGPKLLIQFQNNGVVDDSQLPKDRFSAERLKGVDSTLKIQPAKLEDSAVYLCASSLVQGSDRPYEQYFGPGTRLTVT.

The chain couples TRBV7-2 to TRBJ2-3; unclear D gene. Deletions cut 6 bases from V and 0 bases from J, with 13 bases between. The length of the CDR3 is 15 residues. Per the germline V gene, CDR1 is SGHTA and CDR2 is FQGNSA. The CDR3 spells CASSSHVSSTDTQYF. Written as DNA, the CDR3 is TGTGCCAGCAGTTCACACGTCTCTAGCACAGATACGCAGTATTTT. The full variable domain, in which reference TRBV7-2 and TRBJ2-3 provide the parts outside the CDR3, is GAGVSQSPSNKVTEKGKDVELRCDPISGHTALYWYRQSLGQGLEFLIYFQGNSAPDKSGLPSDRFSAERTGGSVSTLTIQRTQQEDSAVYLCASSSHVSSTDTQYFGPGTRLTVL.

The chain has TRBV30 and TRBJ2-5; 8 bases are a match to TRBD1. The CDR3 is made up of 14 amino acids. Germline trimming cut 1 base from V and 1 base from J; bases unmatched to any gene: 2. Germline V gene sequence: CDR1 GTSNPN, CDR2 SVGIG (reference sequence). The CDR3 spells CAWSGQGFQETQYF. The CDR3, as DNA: TGTGCCTGGAGTGGACAGGGGTTCCAAGAGACCCAGTACTTC.